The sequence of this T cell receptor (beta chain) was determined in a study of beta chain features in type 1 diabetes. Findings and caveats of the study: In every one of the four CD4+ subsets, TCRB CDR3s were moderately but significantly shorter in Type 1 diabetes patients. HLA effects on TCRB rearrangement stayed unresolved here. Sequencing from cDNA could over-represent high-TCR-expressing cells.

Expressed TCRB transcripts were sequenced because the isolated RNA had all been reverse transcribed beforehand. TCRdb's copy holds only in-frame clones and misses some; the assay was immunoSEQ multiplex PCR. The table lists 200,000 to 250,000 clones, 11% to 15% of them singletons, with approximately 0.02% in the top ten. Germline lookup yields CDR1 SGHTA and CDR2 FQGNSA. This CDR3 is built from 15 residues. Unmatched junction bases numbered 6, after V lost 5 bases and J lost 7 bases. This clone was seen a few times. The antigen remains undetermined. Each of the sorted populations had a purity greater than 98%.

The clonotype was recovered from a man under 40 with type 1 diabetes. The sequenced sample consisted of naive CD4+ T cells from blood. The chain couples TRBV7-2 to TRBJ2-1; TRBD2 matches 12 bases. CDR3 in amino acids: CASSLTSGGENEQFF. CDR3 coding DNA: TGTGCCAGCAGCCTGACTAGCGGGGGCGAAAATGAGCAGTTCTTC.